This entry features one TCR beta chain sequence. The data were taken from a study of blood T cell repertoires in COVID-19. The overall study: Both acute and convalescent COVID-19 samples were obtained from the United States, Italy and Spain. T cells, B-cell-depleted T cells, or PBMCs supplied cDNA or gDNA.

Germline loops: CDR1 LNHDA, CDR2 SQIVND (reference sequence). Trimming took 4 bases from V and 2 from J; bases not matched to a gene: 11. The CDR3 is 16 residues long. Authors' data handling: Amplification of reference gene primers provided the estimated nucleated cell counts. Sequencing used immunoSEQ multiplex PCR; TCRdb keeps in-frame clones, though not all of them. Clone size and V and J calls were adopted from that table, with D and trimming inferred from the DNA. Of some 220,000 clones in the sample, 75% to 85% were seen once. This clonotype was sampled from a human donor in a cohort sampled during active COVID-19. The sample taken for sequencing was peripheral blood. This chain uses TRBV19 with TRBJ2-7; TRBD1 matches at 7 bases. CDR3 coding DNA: TGTGCCAGTAGTACTCCGACAGGGCTCGGCCCCTACGAGCAGTACTTC. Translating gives CASSTPTGLGPYEQYF.